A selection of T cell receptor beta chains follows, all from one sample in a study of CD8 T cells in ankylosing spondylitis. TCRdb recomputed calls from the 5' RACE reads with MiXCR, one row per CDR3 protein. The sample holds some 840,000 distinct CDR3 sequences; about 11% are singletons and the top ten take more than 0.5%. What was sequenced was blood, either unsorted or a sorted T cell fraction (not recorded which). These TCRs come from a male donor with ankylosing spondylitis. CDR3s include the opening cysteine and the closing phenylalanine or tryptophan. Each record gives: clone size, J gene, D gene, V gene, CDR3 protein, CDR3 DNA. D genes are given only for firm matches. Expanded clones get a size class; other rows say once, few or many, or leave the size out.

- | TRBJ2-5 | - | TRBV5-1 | CASSRRQETQYF | TGCGCCAGCAGCCGCCGCCAAGAGACCCAGTACTTC
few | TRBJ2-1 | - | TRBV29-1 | CSVSRAGNEQFF | TGCAGCGTTTCTCGGGCTGGGAATGAGCAGTTCTTC
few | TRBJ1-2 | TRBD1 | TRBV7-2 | CASSPQTGDGYTF | TGTGCCAGCAGCCCCCAGACAGGGGACGGCTACACCTTC
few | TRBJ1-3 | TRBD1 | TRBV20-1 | CSARGTGTGNTIYF | TGCAGTGCTAGGGGGACAGGGACTGGAAACACCATATATTTT
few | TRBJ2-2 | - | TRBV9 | CASSVEGRNTGELFF | TGTGCCAGCAGCGTAGAGGGCAGAAACACCGGGGAGCTGTTTTTT
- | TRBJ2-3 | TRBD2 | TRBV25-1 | CASSLTSGRASDTQYF | TGTGCCAGCAGTCTAACTAGCGGGAGGGCCTCGGATACGCAGTATTTT
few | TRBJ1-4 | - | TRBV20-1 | CSASDPRARREKLFF | TGCAGTGCTAGTGATCCCCGAGCCCGGAGAGAAAAACTGTTTTTT
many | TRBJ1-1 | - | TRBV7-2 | CASSLIGVEAFF | TGTGCCAGCAGCTTAATAGGGGTTGAAGCTTTCTTT
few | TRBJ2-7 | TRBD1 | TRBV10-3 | CAISESRDRANYEQYF | TGTGCCATCAGTGAGTCCCGGGACAGGGCTAACTACGAGCAGTACTTC
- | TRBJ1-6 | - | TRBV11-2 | CASSFTWDRGSPLHF | TGTGCCAGCAGCTTTACCTGGGACCGAGGCTCACCCCTCCACTTT
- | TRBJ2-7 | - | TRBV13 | CASSRTVLEQYF | TGTGCCAGCAGCCGGACAGTCCTCGAGCAGTACTTC
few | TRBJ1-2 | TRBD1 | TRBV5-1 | CASSLDPGQGAHGYTF | TGCGCCAGCAGCTTGGACCCGGGACAGGGGGCTCATGGCTACACCTTC
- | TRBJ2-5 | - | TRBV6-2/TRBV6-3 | CATLHRETQYF | TGTGCCACCCTCCATCGGGAGACCCAGTACTTC
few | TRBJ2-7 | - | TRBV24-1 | CATSDFGKEQYF | TGTGCCACCAGTGATTTTGGAAAGGAGCAGTACTTC
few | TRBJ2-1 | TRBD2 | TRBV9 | CASSVARTSDEQFF | TGTGCCAGCAGCGTAGCGAGGACTAGCGATGAGCAGTTCTTC
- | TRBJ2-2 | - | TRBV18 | CASSPQSQGHTGELFF | TGTGCCAGCTCACCCCAGAGCCAGGGGCACACCGGGGAGCTGTTTTTT
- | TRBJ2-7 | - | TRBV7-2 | CASSIPGQNYEQYF | TGTGCCAGCAGCATACCGGGACAAAACTACGAGCAGTACTTC
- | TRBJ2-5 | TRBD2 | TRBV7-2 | CTSSPRSGGETQYF | TGTACCAGCAGCCCCAGGAGCGGGGGAGAGACCCAGTACTTC
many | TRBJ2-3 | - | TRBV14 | CASSRHRRGLTDTQYF | TGTGCCAGCAGCCGACATAGGAGGGGCCTCACAGATACGCAGTATTTT
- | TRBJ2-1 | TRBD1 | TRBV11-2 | CASRQPGQGANEQFF | TGTGCCAGCAGGCAGCCGGGACAGGGGGCCAATGAGCAGTTCTTC
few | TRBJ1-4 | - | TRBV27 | CASSSLRREKLFF | TGTGCCAGCAGTTCCCTCAGGAGGGAAAAACTGTTTTTT
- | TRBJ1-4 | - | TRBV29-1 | CSVGAATNEKLFF | TGCAGCGTTGGGGCAGCAACTAATGAAAAACTGTTTTTT
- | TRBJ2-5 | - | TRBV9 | CASSVEGNQETQYF | TGTGCCAGCAGCGTAGAGGGGAACCAAGAGACCCAGTACTTC
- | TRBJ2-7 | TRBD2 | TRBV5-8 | CASSLAVAGGRYYEQYF | TGTGCCAGCAGCTTGGCTGTGGCGGGGGGCCGTTACTACGAGCAGTACTTC
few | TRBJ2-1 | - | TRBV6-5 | CATSKGNEQFF | TGTGCCACTTCCAAAGGCAATGAGCAGTTCTTC
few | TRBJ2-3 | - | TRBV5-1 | CASAQGVNTDTQYF | TGCGCCAGCGCCCAGGGAGTGAACACAGATACGCAGTATTTT
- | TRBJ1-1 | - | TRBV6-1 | CASIRGWVNTEAFF | TGTGCCAGCATCCGGGGTTGGGTGAACACTGAAGCTTTCTTT
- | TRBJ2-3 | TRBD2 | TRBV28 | CASSSPTSGEGIDTQYF | TGTGCCAGCAGTTCTCCGACTAGCGGGGAGGGAATAGATACGCAGTATTTT
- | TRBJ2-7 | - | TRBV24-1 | CATSDPGESYEQYF | TGTGCCACCAGTGACCCGGGGGAGTCCTACGAGCAGTACTTC
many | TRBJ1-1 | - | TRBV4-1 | CASSQPGQYTEAFF | TGCGCCAGCAGCCAGCCCGGGCAGTACACTGAAGCTTTCTTT
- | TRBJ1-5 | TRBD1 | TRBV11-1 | CASSAGQGFNQPQHF | TGTGCCAGCAGCGCGGGACAGGGCTTCAATCAGCCCCAGCATTTT
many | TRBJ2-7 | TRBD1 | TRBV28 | CASGSWDRGLYEQYF | TGTGCCAGCGGAAGTTGGGACAGGGGTCTCTACGAGCAGTACTTC
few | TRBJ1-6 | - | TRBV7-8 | CASSRPPTSYNSPLHF | TGTGCCAGCAGCCGACCGCCGACTTCCTATAATTCACCCCTCCACTTT
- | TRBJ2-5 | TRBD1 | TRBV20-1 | CSAREGTAQETQYF | TGCAGTGCTAGAGAGGGGACAGCCCAAGAGACCCAGTACTTC
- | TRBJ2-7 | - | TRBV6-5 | CATRGPTYEQYF | TGTGCCACCAGGGGACCTACCTACGAGCAGTACTTC
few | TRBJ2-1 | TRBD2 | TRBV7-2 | CASNPLAGNNEQFF | TGTGCCAGCAATCCACTAGCGGGTAACAATGAGCAGTTCTTC
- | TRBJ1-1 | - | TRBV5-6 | CASSLQGHTYTEAFF | TGTGCCAGCAGCTTGCAGGGCCACACGTACACTGAAGCTTTCTTT
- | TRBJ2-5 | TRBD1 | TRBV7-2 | CASSFDRGPQYF | TGTGCCAGCAGCTTCGACAGGGGCCCCCAGTACTTC
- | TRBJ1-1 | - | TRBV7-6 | CASSLFSGTEGTEAFF | TGTGCCAGCAGCCTTTTCTCCGGGACCGAGGGGACTGAAGCTTTCTTT
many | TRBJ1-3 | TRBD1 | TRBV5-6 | CASSLEGQVSGNTIYF | TGTGCCAGCAGCTTGGAGGGACAGGTCTCTGGAAACACCATATATTTT
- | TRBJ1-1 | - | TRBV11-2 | CASSLAWGSEAFF | TGTGCCAGCAGCTTAGCGTGGGGAAGTGAAGCTTTCTTT
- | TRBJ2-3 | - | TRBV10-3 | CATLKVRSQVLGTQYF | TGTGCCACCTTAAAGGTCCGGTCCCAGGTGTTAGGTACGCAGTATTTT
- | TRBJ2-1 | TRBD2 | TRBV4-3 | CASSQSGMPGNEQFF | TGCGCCAGCAGCCAGAGCGGGATGCCGGGCAATGAGCAGTTCTTC
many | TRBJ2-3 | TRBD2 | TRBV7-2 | CASSLRTSGTSTDTQYF | TGTGCCAGCAGCTTAAGGACTAGCGGGACTAGCACAGATACGCAGTATTTT
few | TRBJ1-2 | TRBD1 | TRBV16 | CASSPGQGASNYGYTF | TGTGCCAGCAGCCCCGGACAGGGGGCGAGCAACTATGGCTACACCTTC